The text below deals with one T cell receptor (beta chain). Its antigen remains unidentified. These data belong to a study of cytomegalovirus exposure and HLA in healthy donors. Findings and limits, study-wide: Earlier analysis yielded a pattern in which most TCR beta V segments were productive about 90% or about 30% of the time. Sequencing had likely introduced a cluster of highly shared sequence variants as an artifact.

PCR primers comprised 60 Vbeta and 13 Jbeta primers. This table comes from immunoSEQ multiplex PCR, and its TCRdb copy is limited to in-frame clones, with some not included. The table records approximately 110,000 clones, around three quarters of them present only once. Input material: PBMCs. The receptor was derived from a woman aged 55-69 years in good health and CMV-seropositive.

In nucleotides, the CDR3 is TGCGCCAGCAGCCTGACAGGGGGCTATCAGCCCCAGCATTTT. Amino acids: CASSLTGGYQPQHF. J is TRBJ1-5 and V is TRBV5-1; 10 bases line up with TRBD1. Germline loops: CDR1 SGHRS, CDR2 YFSETQ. This CDR3 spans 14 amino acids. Trimming removed 4 bases from V and 5 bases from J; junction bases left unmatched: 3.